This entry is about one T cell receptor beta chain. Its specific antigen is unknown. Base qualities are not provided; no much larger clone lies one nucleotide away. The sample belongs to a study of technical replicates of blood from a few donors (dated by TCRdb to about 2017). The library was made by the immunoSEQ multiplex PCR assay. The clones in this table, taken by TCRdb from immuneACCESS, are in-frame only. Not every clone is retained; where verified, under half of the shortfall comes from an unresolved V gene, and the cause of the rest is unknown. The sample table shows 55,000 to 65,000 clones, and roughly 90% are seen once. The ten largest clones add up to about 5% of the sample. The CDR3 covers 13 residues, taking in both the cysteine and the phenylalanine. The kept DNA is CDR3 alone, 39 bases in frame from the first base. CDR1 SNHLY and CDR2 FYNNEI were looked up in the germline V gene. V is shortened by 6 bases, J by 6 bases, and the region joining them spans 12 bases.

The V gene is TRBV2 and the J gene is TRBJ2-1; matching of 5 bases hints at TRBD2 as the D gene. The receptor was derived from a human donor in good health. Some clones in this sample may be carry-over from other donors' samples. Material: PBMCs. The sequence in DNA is TGTGCCAGCAGCCCGACTAACACCAATGAGCAGTTCTTC. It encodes CASSPTNTNEQFF.